The present TCR beta chain was sequenced within a study of shared clonotypes between healthy human individuals. TCRdb's table, derived via immunoSEQ multiplex PCR, lists solely in-frame clones and lacks some. The sample includes approximately 2,000,000 clones, over 85% of them seen just once. The CDR3 loop spans 15 amino acids. V was trimmed by 7 bases and J by 1 base, leaving 16 bases between them. Germline V gene lookup returns CDR1 LGHNA and CDR2 YNFKEQ. CD45RO-negative CD8 cells positively selected for CCR7 made up the naive population, which excluded terminally differentiated effector memory CD45RA+ cells.

The chain recombines TRBV4-2 with TRBJ1-1; D perhaps matches TRBD1 (5 bases). The sequence was collected from a man younger than 35 in good health. Some clones in this sample may be carry-over from other donors' samples. The material sequenced was naive CD8+ T cells from PBMCs. CDR3 DNA: TGTGCCAGCATGGGCGACCCGAGGGGGAACACTGAAGCTTTCTTT. Translating it yields CASMGDPRGNTEAFF.